Listed here are 10 T cell receptor beta chains from one sample, sequenced in a study of T cell repertoires in cytomegalovirus infection (dated 2019 in TCRdb). These TCRs' antigens remain unknown. The treatment or condition label on this specimen signifies: in vitro stimulation with specific CMV peptide epitopes to enrich CMV-specific T cells. Instrument used: Illumina HiSeq 1500. TCRdb took the public reads, trimmed them with fastp at Q25, ran MiXCR for clone calling and kept in-frame beta chains. For every CDR3 protein sequence, its rows merge into one entry that carries the most common genes and DNA. The sample includes roughly 120,000 distinct CDR3 sequences, with about 31% observed a single time. The top ten constitute around 54% of the sample. Source: CD8+ T cells from cultured PBMCs, taken from culture after CMV antigen stimulation. These receptors all stem from a human donor in good health (CMV status not recorded). Some clones in this sample may be carry-over from other donors' samples.

This clonotype was counted a few times. The chain joins TRBV20-1 to TRBJ2-5; TRBD2 agrees at 8 bases. V gave up 3 bases and J gave up 2 bases; unmatched junction bases: 5. There are 14 residues in the CDR3. CDR1 DFQATT and CDR2 SNEGSKA come from the germline V gene (reference sequence). The CDR3 protein is CSARVGLAQETQYF. Here the CDR3 DNA reads TGCAGTGCTAGGGTCGGACTAGCTCAAGAGACCCAGTACTTC.

The J gene is TRBJ2-5, the V gene TRBV12-3 or TRBV12-4, with D maybe TRBD2 (6 bases). This CDR3 has 13 amino acids. Between the trimmed V and J ends, which lost 2 bases and 4 bases, there was a span of 8 bases. CDR3 residues: CASSLYGGETQYF. The CDR3 bases are TGTGCCAGCAGTTTATACGGGGGAGAGACCCAGTACTTC.

This rearrangement joins TRBV10-3 to TRBJ2-1; no clear D. CDR3 length: 15 residues. CDR1 and CDR2 (germline): ENHRY, SYGVKD. The germline V and J ends were trimmed by 0 bases and 3 bases, with 9 bases remaining between them. CDR3 protein: CAISESVNLYNEQFF. For the CDR3, the DNA is TGTGCCATCAGTGAGTCTGTTAACCTCTACAATGAGCAGTTCTTC.

This clonotype was recorded a few times. V gene TRBV6-2 or TRBV6-3 combines with J gene TRBJ1-1; D is unclear. CDR1 and CDR2 (germline): MNHEY, SVGEGT. V was shortened by 0 bases and J by 7 bases, with 6 bases between the two germline ends. The CDR3 is 12 amino acids. CDR3 in DNA: TGTGCCAGCAGTTACTCGGATGTTGAAGCTTTCTTT. It translates to CASSYSDVEAFF.

This rearrangement joins TRBV6-8 to TRBJ2-7; 8 bases match TRBD2. V was pared by 4 bases and J by 11 bases, with 7 bases of the junction left unmatched. Germline CDR1 reads MNHGY; CDR2 reads SAAAGT. The CDR3 contains 12 residues. Here the CDR3 DNA reads TGTGCCAGCAGTTCTCCGGGACTAGAGGAGTACTTC. This codes for CASSSPGLEEYF.

To note about this clonotype: A much larger clonotype is one base distant, so this may be a read error. This sequence joins TRBV7-2 and TRBJ1-2, with D possibly TRBD1 on 6 matching bases. Germline CDR1 reads SGHTA; CDR2 reads FQGNSA. This CDR3 comprises 15 residues. For the CDR3, the DNA is TGTGCCAGCATCTTACTGAAGGGGGGAGAGTATGGCTACACCTTC. Its protein is CASILLKGGEYGYTF.

CDR3 DNA sequence: TGTGCCAGCAGCCTCCAAGGACTAGCGGGGGTCAATGAGCAGTTCTTC. It is translated as CASSLQGLAGVNEQFF. The rearrangement uses TRBV14 and TRBJ2-1; 13 bases align to TRBD2. The germline V gene has CDR1 SGHDN and CDR2 FVKESK. The CDR3 is 16 residues long. V dropped 4 bases and J dropped 6; count of bases not matched to a gene: 6.

The sample holds a few counts of this clonotype. The chain employs TRBV28 and TRBJ2-7, with TRBD1 matching 9 bases. In germline, CDR1 is MDHEN, CDR2 SYDVKM. V shed 6 bases and J 2 bases; nucleotides not matched to a gene: 11. The CDR3 is 16 residues long. The CDR3 is CASRKAGTGLTYEQYF. The CDR3 DNA follows: TGTGCCAGCAGGAAAGCCGGGACAGGGCTAACCTACGAGCAGTACTTC. The complete variable domain, with remaining parts taken from reference TRBV28 and TRBJ2-7, reads DVKVTQSSRYLVKRTGEKVFLECVQDMDHENMFWYRQDPGLGLRLIYFSYDVKMKEKGDIPEGYSVSREKKERFSLILESASTNQTSMYLCASRKAGTGLTYEQYFGPGTRLTVT.

This clonotype came up once. The chain combines TRBV6-2 or TRBV6-3 with TRBJ2-5, with D perhaps TRBD1 (5 bases). Germline loops: CDR1 MNHEY, CDR2 SVGEGT. This CDR3 is 16 amino acids long. Trimming pared 6 bases from V and 3 bases from J, leaving 20 bases between. The CDR3 reads CASRPPGALTKETQYF. The CDR3 region has the DNA TGTGCCAGCAGGCCCCCTGGGGCTCTCACTAAAGAGACCCAGTACTTC.

This clonotype was observed a handful of times. The rearrangement links TRBV7-2 to TRBJ2-1; possibly TRBD1 for D (5 bases). CDR3 size: 13 residues. Per germline, CDR1 SGHTA and CDR2 FQGNSA. Deletions cut 2 bases from V and 6 bases from J, with 8 bases between. The CDR3 here is CASSLNRPNEQFF. The CDR3 DNA sequence: TGTGCCAGCAGCTTAAACAGGCCCAATGAGCAGTTCTTC.